One and the same sample provided the 25 T cell receptor beta chains below, sequenced in a study of response to subunit inactivated influenza vaccine. MiXCR, applied by TCRdb to the RT-PCR reads, yields one record per CDR3 protein. This table holds 500,000 to 600,000 distinct CDR3 sequences, 10% to 15% found once. Sequencing was performed on PBMCs from blood, taken on the day of vaccination. These receptors all stem from a man between 45 and 60 years old who received an inactivated influenza vaccine.

V gene TRBV6-5 combines with J gene TRBJ2-5; 9 bases agree with TRBD2. The CDR3 contains 17 residues. V trimming: 0 bases; J trimming: 2 bases; junction bases outside the gene matches: 7. Germline V gene data show CDR1 as MNHEY and CDR2 as SVGAGI. The CDR3 coding sequence is TGTGCCAGCAGTTACTCGGGCGGGGGGGCAACTCAAGAGACCCAGTACTTC. This sequence encodes CASSYSGGGATQETQYF.

This clonotype was seen only a few times. V is TRBV5-1 and J is TRBJ1-3, with 7 bases that match TRBD1. This CDR3 is 14 amino acids long. The junction had 3 bases not matched to a gene; V was cut back by 4 bases and J by 2 bases. Germline V gene sequence: CDR1 SGHRS, CDR2 YFSETQ. CDR3 bases: TGCGCCAGCAGCAACCAGGGGGCTGGAAACACCATATATTTT. Encoded protein: CASSNQGAGNTIYF.

V gene TRBV12-3 or TRBV12-4 combines with J gene TRBJ1-2; D is unresolved. This CDR3 spans 14 amino acids. V shed 5 bases and J shed 1 base, with 11 bases lying between them. CDR3 DNA: TGTGCCAGCAGTCGCTCCGGGGTTAACTATGGCTACACCTTC. It yields the protein CASSRSGVNYGYTF.

This clonotype showed up just a few times. The chain recombines TRBV7-9 with TRBJ2-5; TRBD1 matches 7 bases. Unmatched junction bases numbered 4, after V lost 3 bases and J lost 0 bases. There are 15 residues in the CDR3. Germline CDR1 and CDR2: SEHNR and FQNEAQ (reference sequence). CDR3 in amino acids: CASSFRQGDQETQYF. DNA for the CDR3: TGTGCCAGCAGCTTTAGACAGGGCGACCAAGAGACCCAGTACTTC.

Only a few counts were recorded for this clonotype. The chain has TRBV5-1 and TRBJ2-7, with TRBD1 as a possible D gene (5 bases). V lost 4 bases to trimming and J lost 6 bases, with 17 bases between them. The CDR3 has 14 residues. Germline CDR1 is SGHRS and CDR2 is YFSETQ. CDR3 protein: CASSPSIGAVEQYF. In DNA, the CDR3 is TGCGCCAGCAGCCCTTCGATAGGGGCGGTCGAGCAGTACTTC. Drawing the rest from reference TRBV5-1 and TRBJ2-7, the complete variable domain is KAGVTQTPRYLIKTRGQQVTLSCSPISGHRSVSWYQQTPGQGLQFLFEYFSETQRNKGNFPGRFSGRQFSNSRSEMNVSTLELGDSALYLCASSPSIGAVEQYFGPGTRLTVT.

The chain uses TRBV11-2 and TRBJ1-2; TRBD1 aligns across 7 bases. In germline, CDR1 is SGHAT, CDR2 FQNNGV. CDR3 size: 18 residues. With 5 bases clipped from V and 4 bases from J, the junction kept 19 bases outside the gene matches. The CDR3 nucleotides are TGTGCCAGCAGCATTATCCGGGACAGCCGATTACCGTTCTATGGCTACACCTTC. The encoded protein is CASSIIRDSRLPFYGYTF.

Notes on this clonotype: A much bigger clone sits one base away, suggesting this may be a read error. The rearrangement joins TRBV3-1 to TRBJ2-1, with no clear D. The germline gives CDR1 LGHDT, CDR2 YNNKEL (reference sequence). The CDR3 runs 15 residues. V dropped 4 bases and J dropped 0 bases, with 10 bases sitting between them. The CDR3 sequence is CASSLGTISYNEQFF. The CDR3 DNA reads TGTGCCAGCAGCCTAGGCACGATCTCCTACAATGAGCAGTTCTTC.

This clonotype turned up a few times. CDR3 sequence reads: CASSPNQLGGVTVGTEAFF. CDR3 in DNA: TGTGCCAGCTCACCAAACCAGTTAGGGGGGGTCACCGTAGGCACTGAAGCTTTCTTT. The rearrangement joins TRBV18 to TRBJ1-1; possibly TRBD1 for D (6 bases). V was clipped by 2 bases and J by 4 bases, with 26 bases between them. The length of the CDR3 is 19 residues. In germline, CDR1 is KGHSH, CDR2 LQKENI.

This clonotype showed up just once. The V and J genes are TRBV6-5 and TRBJ1-1; tentatively, D is TRBD1 (5 bases). Germline lookup yields CDR1 MNHEY and CDR2 SVGAGI. The CDR3 loop spans 15 amino acids. V lost 2 bases to trimming and J lost 3 bases, with 13 bases between them. The CDR3: CASSYPMGRDTEAFF. The CDR3 coding sequence is TGTGCCAGCAGTTACCCAATGGGCAGGGACACTGAAGCTTTCTTT.

This clonotype was counted only a few times. The chain combines TRBV28 with TRBJ2-7; tentatively, D is TRBD1 (6 bases). V lost 6 bases and J lost 6, with 24 bases in between. In germline, CDR1 is MDHEN, CDR2 SYDVKM. The CDR3 sequence is 16 residues long. The CDR3 sequence: CASRKLTGHIAFEQYF. The CDR3 DNA is TGTGCCAGCAGAAAATTGACAGGCCATATTGCGTTCGAGCAGTACTTC.

This clonotype was observed at least ten times. The V and J genes are TRBV14 and TRBJ2-7; D uncertain. The CDR3 covers 13 residues. The V end lost 0 bases, the J end lost 5 bases, and 8 bases lay between the germline ends. Germline V lookup: CDR1 SGHDN, CDR2 FVKESK. Here the CDR3 reads CASSQDRTNEQYF. In nucleotides, the CDR3 is TGTGCCAGCAGCCAAGATCGGACGAACGAGCAGTACTTC.

This clonotype was observed at least ten times. The chain has TRBV5-1 and TRBJ2-5; D may be TRBD1 (5 bases). The V end lost 0 bases, the J end lost 5 bases, and 8 bases lay between the germline ends. CDR1 is SGHRS and CDR2 is YFSETQ in the germline V gene. This CDR3 comprises 13 residues. CDR3 residues: CASSLGQTETQYF. CDR3 in DNA: TGCGCCAGCAGCTTGGGACAGACGGAGACCCAGTACTTC.

The chain couples TRBV20-1 to TRBJ2-3; the match to TRBD2 covers 8 bases. This CDR3 has 14 amino acids. Germline V gene lookup returns CDR1 DFQATT and CDR2 SNEGSKA (reference sequence). In DNA, the CDR3 is TGCACAGGGACGGGGGGGACCCCCGGGGATACGCAGTATTTT. Translation gives CTGTGGTPGDTQYF.

This clonotype was counted ten times or more. This sequence joins TRBV12-3 or TRBV12-4 and TRBJ1-5; possibly TRBD1 for D (6 bases). This CDR3 is built from 15 residues. V was cut by 3 bases and J by 0 bases, with 9 bases left in between. DNA for the CDR3: TGTGCCAGCAGTTTGAGGGGGAATAGCAATCAGCCCCAGCATTTT. Protein product: CASSLRGNSNQPQHF.

The chain links TRBV30 to TRBJ1-1, with 9 bases fitting TRBD1. Per germline, CDR1 GTSNPN and CDR2 SVGIG (reference sequence). This CDR3 has 16 amino acids. V was clipped by 2 bases and J by 5 bases; unmatched bases: 12. The CDR3 bases are TGTGCCTGGAGTCCTCCCAACAGGGGGCGGTGGACTGAAGCTTTCTTT. The encoded protein is CAWSPPNRGRWTEAFF.

The rearrangement joins TRBV29-1 to TRBJ1-5; TRBD1 might be the D (5 bases). The ends were cut back, 8 bases at V and 1 base at J, with 12 bases in the middle. This CDR3 has 13 residues. Germline CDR1 reads SQVTM; CDR2 reads ANQGSEA. The CDR3 spells CSHSEGSNQPQHF. The CDR3 DNA follows: TGCAGCCACAGCGAGGGGAGCAATCAGCCCCAGCATTTT. The whole variable domain, remainder taken from reference TRBV29-1 and TRBJ1-5, is SAVISQKPSRDICQRGTSLTIQCQVDSQVTMMFWYRQQPGQSLTLIATANQGSEATYESGFVIDKFPISRPNLTFSTLTVSNMSPEDSSIYLCSHSEGSNQPQHFGDGTRLSIL.

This clonotype was picked up a small number of times. V gene TRBV5-1 combines with J gene TRBJ1-1; D is undetermined. Germline V gene sequence: CDR1 SGHRS, CDR2 YFSETQ. The CDR3 sequence is 14 residues long. With 0 bases removed from V and 3 bases from J, the gap between germline ends came to 9 bases. This chain's CDR3 is CASSLARRYTEAFF. For the CDR3, the DNA is TGCGCCAGCAGCTTGGCCCGTCGTTACACTGAAGCTTTCTTT.

This clonotype was observed a few times. This chain links TRBV7-6 with TRBJ1-2; TRBD1 is a possible D gene (5 bases). CDR1 and CDR2 from the germline V gene are SGHVS and FNYEAQ. There are 19 residues in the CDR3. The V end was cut by 5 bases, the J end by 0 bases, with 25 bases between. This chain's CDR3 is CASSPIITTGTLSNYGYTF. Here the CDR3 DNA reads TGTGCCAGCAGCCCTATAATCACTACCGGGACCTTATCTAACTATGGCTACACCTTC.

V is TRBV5-6 and J is TRBJ2-7, with TRBD1 identical over 7 bases. CDR1 and CDR2 from the germline V gene are SGHDT and YYEEEE. This CDR3 contains 16 residues. V was clipped by 3 bases and J by 5 bases; unmatched bases: 14. CDR3 in DNA: TGTGCCAGCAGCTCGACTAAAAGGACAGGCATCGACGAGCAGTACTTC. It encodes CASSSTKRTGIDEQYF. The variable domain in full, with the rest retrieved from reference TRBV5-6 and TRBJ2-7, is DAGVTQSPTHLIKTRGQQVTLRCSPKSGHDTVSWYQQALGQGPQFIFQYYEEEERQRGNFPDRFSGHQFPNYSSELNVNALLLGDSALYLCASSSTKRTGIDEQYFGPGTRLTVT.

This clonotype has only a few counts. The rearrangement uses TRBV7-6 and TRBJ2-1; TRBD2 agrees at 7 bases. With V trimmed by 8 bases and J by 3 bases, 10 bases remained unmatched. The CDR3 loop spans 15 amino acids. Germline V CDR1 and CDR2: SGHVS, FNYEAQ. CDR3 sequence reads: CASSSVGRSYNEQFF. The CDR3 nucleotides read TGTGCCAGCTCCAGTGTCGGGAGGAGCTACAATGAGCAGTTCTTC.

There are a few counts of this clonotype. The gene calls are TRBV10-2 and TRBJ2-5; 11 bases are shared with TRBD1. Looked up from germline, CDR1 is WSHSY and CDR2 is SAAADI. With 8 bases clipped from V and 4 bases from J, the junction kept 12 bases outside the gene matches. This CDR3 comprises 16 residues. The CDR3 is CASGDRGFSIGETQYF. As DNA, the CDR3 is TGCGCCAGCGGGGACAGGGGGTTTAGTATTGGAGAGACCCAGTACTTC.

This clonotype has only a few counts. The V and J genes are TRBV9 and TRBJ2-1; the match to TRBD2 covers 7 bases. V shed 0 bases and J 10 bases; nucleotides not matched to a gene: 13. CDR1 SGDLS and CDR2 YYNGEE come from the germline V gene. This CDR3 comprises 16 residues. CDR3 nucleotide sequence: TGTGCCAGCAGCGTAGGGGGTCTTAGCGGGCTAGGCGAGCAGTTCTTC. It is translated as CASSVGGLSGLGEQFF.

V and J are TRBV12-3 or TRBV12-4 and TRBJ1-5; no firm D call. The V gene lost 1 base and the J gene lost 6 bases, with 13 bases spanning the gap. CDR3 length: 15 residues. The CDR3 nucleotides read TGTGCCAGCAGTTTAGTTGCAGTGGGCGGTCAGCCCCAGCATTTT. This gives the protein CASSLVAVGGQPQHF.

The gene calls are TRBV12-3 or TRBV12-4 and TRBJ2-5, with D possibly TRBD2 on 5 matching bases. Trimming stripped 5 bases from V and 3 bases from J, with 10 bases between. The CDR3 runs 13 residues. This CDR3 is CASSREREETQYF. CDR3 bases: TGTGCCAGCAGTCGGGAACGTGAAGAGACCCAGTACTTC.

The chain has TRBV24-1 and TRBJ1-2; D might be TRBD1 (5 bases). Per germline, CDR1 KGHDR and CDR2 SFDVKD. This CDR3 has 13 amino acids. Trimming cost V 0 bases and J 7 bases, with 8 bases left between them. The CDR3 nucleotides read TGTGCCACCAGTGATTTGCTTGGGGCTGGCTACACCTTC. Its protein product is CATSDLLGAGYTF.